This paragraph reports one T cell receptor (beta chain). The repertoire was sequenced with immunoSEQ multiplex PCR; TCRdb's copy has only in-frame clones and lacks some. The data hold fewer than 250,000 clones, with 65% to 85% observed a single time. This CDR3 has 16 amino acids. Germline-derived CDR1 and CDR2 are SGHRS and YFSETQ. J was trimmed by 5 bases and V by 4 bases; bases with no gene match: 8. The sample comes from a study of blood T cell repertoires in COVID-19. Study details: Sites across the United States, Italy and Spain contributed samples from acute and convalescent COVID-19. PBMCs, B-cell-depleted T cells, or T cells provided the cDNA or gDNA that made up the material.

The V and J genes are TRBV5-1 and TRBJ2-7; TRBD2 matches at 14 bases. Sequencing input: peripheral blood. The TCR was taken from a woman aged 45-59 years with acute or convalescent COVID-19. CDR3 bases: TGCGCCAGCAGCGGGACTAGCGGGAGTACCTTGAACGAGCAGTACTTC. Its translation: CASSGTSGSTLNEQYF.